This entry features one TCR beta chain sequence. Its antigen remains unidentified. Germline CDR1 SNHLY, CDR2 FYNNEI. V trimming: 7 bases; J trimming: 8 bases; junction bases outside the gene matches: 12. This CDR3 contains 14 residues. The PCR employed 60 Vbeta primers together with 13 Jbeta primers. Sequencing used immunoSEQ multiplex PCR; TCRdb keeps in-frame clones, though not all of them. The data contain under 150,000 clones, around 75% of them seen just once; the ten biggest clones take up over 3%. The sample is drawn from a study of cytomegalovirus exposure and HLA in healthy donors. Study findings and constraints: It was only CMV serostatus that was available as immune exposure information.

This TCR came from a female donor in good health and CMV-seronegative. Sequenced input: PBMCs. The chain is built from TRBV2 and TRBJ1-2, with 8 bases matching TRBD1. The CDR3 spells CASIVGQDMWGYTF. The CDR3 DNA reads TGTGCCAGCATAGTGGGACAGGACATGTGGGGCTACACCTTC.